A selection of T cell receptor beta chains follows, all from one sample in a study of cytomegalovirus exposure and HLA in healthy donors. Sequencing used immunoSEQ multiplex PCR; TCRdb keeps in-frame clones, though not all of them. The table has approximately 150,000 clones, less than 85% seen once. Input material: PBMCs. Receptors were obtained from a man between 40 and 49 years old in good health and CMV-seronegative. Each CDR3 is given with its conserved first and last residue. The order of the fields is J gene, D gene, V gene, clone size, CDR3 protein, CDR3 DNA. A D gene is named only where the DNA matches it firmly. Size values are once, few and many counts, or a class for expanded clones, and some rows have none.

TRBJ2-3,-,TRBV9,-,CASSVGIGTDTQYF,TGTGCCAGCAGCGTAGGTATTGGCACAGATACGCAGTATTTT
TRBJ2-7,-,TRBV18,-,CASSGQSQYEQYF,TGTGCCAGCTCAGGACAAAGCCAATACGAGCAGTACTTC
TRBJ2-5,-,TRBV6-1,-,CASSDLMTRQETQYF,TGTGCCAGCAGTGACCTTATGACTCGTCAAGAGACCCAGTACTTC
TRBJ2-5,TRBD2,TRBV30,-,CAWSAGLAGGLETQYF,TGTGCCTGGAGTGCCGGACTAGCGGGGGGGCTAGAGACCCAGTACTTC
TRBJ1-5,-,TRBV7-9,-,CSSSPGTHSNQPQHF,TGTTCCAGCAGCCCAGGGACTCATAGCAATCAGCCCCAGCATTTT
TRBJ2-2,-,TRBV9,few,CASSVSRQMSGTGELFF,TGTGCCAGCAGCGTTTCCAGGCAGATGAGCGGGACCGGGGAGCTGTTTTTT
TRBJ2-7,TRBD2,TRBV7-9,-,CASSLWVGLAGSYEQYF,TGTGCCAGCAGCCTATGGGTGGGACTAGCGGGGTCCTACGAGCAGTACTTC
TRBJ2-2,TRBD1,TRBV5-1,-,CASSLTTGSNTGELFF,TGCGCCAGCAGCCTCACGACAGGGTCGAACACCGGGGAGCTGTTTTTT
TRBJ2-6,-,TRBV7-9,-,CASSPSAAGANVLTF,TGTGCCAGCAGCCCCAGTGCGGCTGGGGCCAACGTCCTGACTTTC
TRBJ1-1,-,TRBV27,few,CASAISTGIAEAFF,TGTGCCAGCGCCATCTCTACAGGGATCGCTGAAGCTTTCTTT
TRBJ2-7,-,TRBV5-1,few,CASSSYQGYEQYF,TGCGCCAGCAGCTCCTATCAGGGGTACGAGCAGTACTTC
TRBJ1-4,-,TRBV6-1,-,CASSVLWGRPNEKLFF,TGTGCCAGCAGTGTTTTGTGGGGGCGGCCTAATGAAAAACTGTTTTTT
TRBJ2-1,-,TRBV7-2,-,CASSLAVRRTVITYNEQFF,TGTGCCAGCAGCTTAGCGGTCCGGCGGACAGTGATAACCTACAATGAGCAGTTCTTC
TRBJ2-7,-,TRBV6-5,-,CASAGTHYEQYF,TGTGCCAGCGCCGGGACACACTACGAGCAGTACTTC
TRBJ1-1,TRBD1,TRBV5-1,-,CASREAGGAGNTEAFF,TGCGCCAGCAGGGAGGCAGGGGGCGCCGGGAACACTGAAGCTTTCTTT
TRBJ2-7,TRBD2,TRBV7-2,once,CASSLAAGGSYEQYF,TGTGCCAGCAGCTTAGCAGCGGGGGGCTCCTACGAGCAGTACTTC
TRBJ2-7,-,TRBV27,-,CASSPNAYEQYF,TGTGCCAGCAGTCCCAATGCCTACGAGCAGTACTTC
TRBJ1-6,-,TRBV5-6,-,CASSLVGGWNSPLHF,TGTGCCAGCAGCTTGGTTGGGGGCTGGAATTCACCCCTCCACTTT
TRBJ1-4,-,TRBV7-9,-,CASSPTGNEKLFF,TGTGCCAGCAGCCCGACAGGAAATGAAAAACTGTTTTTT
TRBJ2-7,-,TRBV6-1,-,CASSDKWGQGEQYF,TGTGCCAGCAGTGATAAATGGGGTCAGGGCGAGCAGTACTTC
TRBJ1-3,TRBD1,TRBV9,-,CASSEGDSGNTIYF,TGTGCCAGCAGCGAGGGGGACAGCGGAAACACCATATATTTT
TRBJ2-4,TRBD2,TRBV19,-,CASSHRGGDKNIQYF,TGTGCCAGTTCCCACCGGGGAGGGGACAAAAACATTCAGTACTTC
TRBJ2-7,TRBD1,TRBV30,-,CAWSVSGTGEQYF,TGTGCCTGGAGTGTATCTGGGACAGGCGAGCAGTACTTC
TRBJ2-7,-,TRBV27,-,CASRGASTYEQYF,TGTGCCAGCCGGGGGGCATCGACCTACGAGCAGTACTTC
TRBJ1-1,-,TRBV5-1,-,CASSLEGGTEAFF,TGCGCCAGCAGCTTGGAAGGGGGCACTGAAGCTTTCTTT
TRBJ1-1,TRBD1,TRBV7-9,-,CASSSRGGVNTEAFF,TGTGCCAGCAGCTCCAGAGGGGGCGTGAACACTGAAGCTTTCTTT
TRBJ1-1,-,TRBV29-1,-,CSVVPGARAFF,TGCAGCGTCGTCCCAGGGGCCCGGGCTTTCTTT
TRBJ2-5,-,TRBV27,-,CASSLKGGQGRSSGGSETQYF,TGTGCCAGCAGTTTAAAGGGGGGACAGGGGAGAAGTAGCGGGGGATCAGAGACCCAGTACTTC
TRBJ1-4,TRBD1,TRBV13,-,CASSLGTGVGEKLFF,TGTGCCAGCAGCTTAGGCACAGGGGTGGGGGAAAAACTGTTTTTT
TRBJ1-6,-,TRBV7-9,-,CASSLKGDSPLHF,TGTGCCAGCAGCTTAAAAGGGGATTCACCCCTCCACTTT
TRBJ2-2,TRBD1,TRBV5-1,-,CASSLNSGTGLGSGELFF,TGCGCCAGCAGCTTAAATTCCGGGACAGGGTTGGGGTCCGGGGAGCTGTTTTTT
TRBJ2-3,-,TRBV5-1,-,CASSVTGDTQYF,TGCGCCAGCAGCGTAACGGGGGATACGCAGTATTTT
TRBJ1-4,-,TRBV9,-,CASTVDSDNEKLFF,TGTGCCAGCACGGTAGACTCCGATAATGAAAAACTGTTTTTT
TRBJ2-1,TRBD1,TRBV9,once,CASSPRQGAYEQFF,TGTGCCAGCAGCCCCCGACAGGGGGCCTATGAGCAGTTCTTC
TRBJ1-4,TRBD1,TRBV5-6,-,CASSPTGAPWTNEKLFF,TGTGCCAGCAGCCCGACAGGGGCTCCGTGGACTAATGAAAAACTGTTTTTT
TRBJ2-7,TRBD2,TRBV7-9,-,CASSLTGTTYEQYF,TGTGCCAGCAGCCTAACCGGGACTACTTACGAGCAGTACTTC
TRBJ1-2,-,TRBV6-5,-,CASSFGDGYTF,TGTGCCAGCAGTTTCGGGGATGGCTACACCTTC
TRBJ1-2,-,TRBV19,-,CASTRIGEVERGYTF,TGTGCCAGTACACGAATCGGAGAGGTTGAAAGGGGCTACACCTTC
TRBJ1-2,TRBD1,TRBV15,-,CATLGGENYGYTF,TGTGCCACCTTAGGGGGCGAGAACTATGGCTACACCTTC
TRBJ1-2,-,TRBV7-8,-,CASSSITGSLYTF,TGTGCCAGCAGCTCAATAACAGGGAGCCTCTACACCTTC
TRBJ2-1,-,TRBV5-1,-,CASSPTQVNNEQFF,TGCGCCAGCAGCCCTACCCAGGTCAACAATGAGCAGTTCTTC
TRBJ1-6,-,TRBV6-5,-,CASSYSGHNSPLHF,TGTGCCAGCAGTTATTCTGGGCACAATTCACCCCTCCACTTT
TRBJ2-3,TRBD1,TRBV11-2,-,CASSLGPGQVYTDTQYF,TGTGCCAGCAGCTTAGGTCCGGGACAGGTGTACACAGATACGCAGTATTTT
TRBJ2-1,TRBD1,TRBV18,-,CASSHTGTGGHNEQFF,TGTGCCAGCTCTCATACCGGGACAGGGGGGCACAATGAGCAGTTCTTC
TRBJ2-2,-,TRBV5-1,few,CASSLEPRGGVNTGELFF,TGCGCCAGCAGCTTGGAACCCCGGGGCGGGGTGAACACCGGGGAGCTGTTTTTT
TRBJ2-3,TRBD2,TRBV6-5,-,CASSRGGGITDTQYF,TGTGCCAGCAGTCGGGGCGGGGGGATCACAGATACGCAGTATTTT
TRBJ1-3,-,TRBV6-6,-,CASSQGVFDTIYF,TGTGCCAGCAGTCAAGGGGTCTTCGACACCATATATTTT
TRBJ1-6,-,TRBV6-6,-,CASSPGGNSPLHF,TGTGCCAGCAGCCCAGGCGGGAATTCACCCCTCCACTTT
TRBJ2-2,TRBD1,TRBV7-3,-,CASSPGQANTGELFF,TGTGCCAGCAGCCCGGGACAGGCGAACACCGGGGAGCTGTTTTTT
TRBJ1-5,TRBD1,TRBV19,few,CASTPTGTIFGIGNQPQHF,TGTGCCAGCACCCCGACAGGGACGATTTTTGGGATTGGCAATCAGCCCCAGCATTTT
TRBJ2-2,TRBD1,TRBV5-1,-,CVSSSRTGGRDTGELFF,TGCGTCAGCAGCTCTAGGACAGGGGGCAGGGACACCGGGGAGCTGTTTTTT
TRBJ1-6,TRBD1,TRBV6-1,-,CASGTASYNSPLHF,TGTGCCAGTGGGACAGCCTCCTATAATTCACCCCTCCACTTT
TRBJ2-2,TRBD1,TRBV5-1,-,CASSPGQGGGELFF,TGCGCCAGCAGCCCGGGACAGGGAGGCGGGGAGCTGTTTTTT
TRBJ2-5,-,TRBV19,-,CASRSTGTQETQYF,TGTGCCAGTAGGTCCACAGGGACCCAAGAGACCCAGTACTTC
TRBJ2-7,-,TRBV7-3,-,CASSLEAGEYYEQYF,TGTGCCAGCAGCCTAGAAGCAGGGGAATACTACGAGCAGTACTTC
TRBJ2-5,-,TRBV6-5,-,CASKGYPPGRETQYF,TGTGCCAGCAAAGGTTACCCGCCAGGGAGGGAGACCCAGTACTTC
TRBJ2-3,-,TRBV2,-,CASSDLTLEHTDTQYF,TGTGCCAGCAGTGACCTTACCCTAGAACACACAGATACGCAGTATTTT
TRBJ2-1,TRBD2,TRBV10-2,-,CASTQSGVGQFF,TGCGCCAGCACCCAGAGCGGGGTTGGGCAGTTCTTC
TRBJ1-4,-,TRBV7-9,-,CSSSSVGGSATNEKLFF,TGTTCCAGCAGCTCGGTGGGGGGTTCGGCAACTAATGAAAAACTGTTTTTT